The rows below give T cell receptor beta chains drawn from one sample of a study of cytomegalovirus exposure and HLA in healthy donors. Only in-frame clones appear in the TCRdb table, and some are missing; sequencing was by immunoSEQ multiplex PCR. The data show 100,000 to 150,000 clones, more than 65% seen once. What was sequenced was PBMCs. The source is a woman aged 35 to 49 in good health and CMV-seropositive. CDR3s include the opening cysteine and the closing phenylalanine or tryptophan. Fields, in order: J gene, clone size, V gene, D gene, CDR3 length, CDR3 DNA, CDR3 protein. The D gene is left open where the match is weak. The listing skips clone size in some rows; elsewhere it reads once, few, many or a size class.

TRBJ2-5,few,TRBV5-3,TRBD1,16,TGTGCCAGAAGCCTTCCCCGGACAGGGGGACAAGAGACCCAGTACTTC,CARSLPRTGGQETQYF
TRBJ2-1,.,TRBV4-1,TRBD2,13,TGCGCCAGCAGCGGGACTATCTACAATGAGCAGTTCTTC,CASSGTIYNEQFF
TRBJ1-1,.,TRBV28,TRBD1,12,TGTGCCAGCAAAACAGGGGGCACTGAAGCTTTCTTT,CASKTGGTEAFF
TRBJ2-2,.,TRBV4-1,TRBD2,17,TGCGCCAGCAGCCAAGGCATAGCGGGAGTAAACACCGGGGAGCTGTTTTTT,CASSQGIAGVNTGELFF
TRBJ1-1,.,TRBV6-5,TRBD1,13,TGTGCCAGCAGTTACAGGGGGCGCACTGAAGCTTTCTTT,CASSYRGRTEAFF
TRBJ2-3,.,TRBV28,.,13,TGTGCCAGCAGTCCCCTCGGACAAGTTGGGCAGTATTTT,CASSPLGQVGQYF
TRBJ2-1,few,TRBV11-2,TRBD2,17,TGTGCCAGCAGCCGAGGACTAGCGGGAGAGGGATACAATGAGCAGTTCTTC,CASSRGLAGEGYNEQFF
TRBJ1-2,.,TRBV28,.,13,TGTGCCAGCAGTGCACCGAAGGGGAATGGCTACACCTTC,CASSAPKGNGYTF
TRBJ2-1,.,TRBV6-1,TRBD1,15,TGTGCCAGCACATTAGACAGGGCTCTCTACAATGAGCAGTTCTTC,CASTLDRALYNEQFF
TRBJ2-1,once,TRBV7-9,TRBD2,15,TGTGCCAGCAGCCCAGGACTAGCGGGAGGTTATGAGCAGTTCTTC,CASSPGLAGGYEQFF
TRBJ2-7,.,TRBV10-2,.,13,TGCGCCAGCAAGGACGGGGGTCGGGGTGAGCAGTACTTC,CASKDGGRGEQYF
TRBJ2-2,.,TRBV29-1,TRBD2,14,TGCAGCGTCCTTAGCGGGAGAGTGGGCGGGGAGCTGTTTTTT,CSVLSGRVGGELFF
TRBJ2-1,.,TRBV4-2,TRBD1,17,TGTGCCAGCAGCCAGACACCACGGACAGGGGGCACGAATGAGCAGTTCTTC,CASSQTPRTGGTNEQFF
TRBJ2-5,.,TRBV5-8,.,14,TGTGCCAGCAGCTGGGGGGTGATACAAGAGACCCAGTACTTC,CASSWGVIQETQYF
TRBJ2-3,.,TRBV15,TRBD2,17,TGTGCCACCAGCAACCCCGGGACTAGCCTCTCCGGAGATACGCAGTATTTT,CATSNPGTSLSGDTQYF
TRBJ1-1,.,TRBV7-6,TRBD1,13,TGTGCCAGCACCTCTTCGACGGGACAGCCCGGTATCTTT,CASTSSTGQPGIF
TRBJ1-1,.,TRBV7-9,.,14,TGTGCCAGCAGCTTAGCGCGGGGGGCCACTGAAGCTTTCTTT,CASSLARGATEAFF
TRBJ2-7,.,TRBV7-7,.,15,TGTGCCAGCAGCTTAGACCCGACTTTCTCCTACGAGCAGTACTTC,CASSLDPTFSYEQYF
TRBJ2-2,.,TRBV7-9,.,15,TGTGCCAGCAGCTCCCAGCGGTTACGGACCGGGGAGCTGTTTTTT,CASSSQRLRTGELFF
TRBJ2-3,.,TRBV2,TRBD2,13,TGTGCCGGGAAACTAGCGGAGGGGGGTACGCAGTATTTT,CAGKLAEGGTQYF
TRBJ1-5,.,TRBV15,.,9,TGTGCCACCGGAGAGCCCCAGCATTTT,CATGEPQHF
TRBJ1-3,.,TRBV25-1,.,14,TGTGCCAGCAGTGATACCTACTCTGGAAACACCATATATTTT,CASSDTYSGNTIYF
TRBJ2-3,few,TRBV7-9,TRBD1,16,TGTTCCAGCAGTCAGCCGGGACAGGGGGCAACAGATACGCAGTATTTT,CSSSQPGQGATDTQYF
TRBJ2-4,.,TRBV28,TRBD2,17,TGTGCCAGCAGTGATCCGGGACTACAAGATACCAAAAACATTCAGTACTTC,CASSDPGLQDTKNIQYF
TRBJ2-1,.,TRBV5-1,TRBD2,17,TGCGCCAGCAGCTTGGTAGCGGGAGTAGGGCCTTTAAATGAGCAGTTCTTC,CASSLVAGVGPLNEQFF
TRBJ2-2,once,TRBV15,.,18,TGTGCCACCAGCAGAGGTCCTCCGGGTACACCGAACACCGGGGAGCTGTTTTTT,CATSRGPPGTPNTGELFF
TRBJ1-5,.,TRBV27,TRBD1,18,TGTGCCAGCAGGCCTTGGGGGACAGGGGGAAATAGCAATCAGCCCCAGCATTTT,CASRPWGTGGNSNQPQHF
TRBJ2-7,.,TRBV5-1,TRBD1,15,TGCGCCAGCAGCGAAGGACAGGGAGACTCCTACGAGCAGTACTTC,CASSEGQGDSYEQYF
TRBJ2-1,.,TRBV18,TRBD2,14,TGTGCCAGCTCACCCCAGCGGGAGGTCAATGAGCAGTTCTTC,CASSPQREVNEQFF
TRBJ2-1,once,TRBV5-5,.,15,TGTGCCAGCAGCTCCATCCCCTCCAGGGGTCATGAGCAGTTCTTC,CASSSIPSRGHEQFF
TRBJ2-7,.,TRBV6-1,.,15,TGTGCCAGCAGGAGGGGGGGAGGGGGACTCTACGAGCAGTACTTC,CASRRGGGGLYEQYF
TRBJ2-7,.,TRBV5-6,.,12,TGTGCCAGCAGCTTGGTCACCTACGAGCAGTACTTC,CASSLVTYEQYF
TRBJ2-1,.,TRBV4-2,.,16,TGTGCCAGCAGCCAAGACAGGGGAGGGGGCTACAATGAGCAGTTCTTC,CASSQDRGGGYNEQFF
TRBJ2-5,.,TRBV7-9,.,15,TGTGCCAGCAGCTTAGCTCTGAGACAGCAAGAGACCCAGTACTTC,CASSLALRQQETQYF
TRBJ2-6,.,TRBV18,.,15,TGTGCCAGCTCACCAGGGGAGCCTGGGGCCAACGTCCTGACTTTC,CASSPGEPGANVLTF
TRBJ2-3,.,TRBV6-4,TRBD1,13,TGTGCCAGCGGGACAGGAGACACAGATACGCAGTATTTT,CASGTGDTDTQYF
TRBJ1-5,once,TRBV19,.,12,TGTGCCAGTAGTATCGGCAATCAGCCCCAGCATTTT,CASSIGNQPQHF
TRBJ2-7,.,TRBV9,TRBD2,15,TGTGCCAGCAGCGCCGGGGGGGACAATTCCTACGAGCAGTACTTC,CASSAGGDNSYEQYF
TRBJ2-3,.,TRBV18,TRBD2,16,TGTGCCAGCTCACCAGGGTCAAGCGGGAGGGGAGATACGCAGTATTTT,CASSPGSSGRGDTQYF
TRBJ2-7,few,TRBV6-5,TRBD2,13,TGTGCCAGCAGTTTTACTAGCGCCGACGAGCAGTACTTC,CASSFTSADEQYF
TRBJ2-7,.,TRBV7-2,TRBD2,15,TGTGCCAGCAGCGCCACTAGCGGGAGGGCCGTCGAGCAGTACTTC,CASSATSGRAVEQYF
TRBJ2-7,.,TRBV27,.,13,TGTGCCAGCAGTTTATCAGGCGGGGTCGAGCAGTACTTC,CASSLSGGVEQYF
TRBJ2-7,.,TRBV4-1,TRBD2,19,TGCGCCAGCAGCCAAGAGGACCCCCTGACTAGCGGGAGTATGTACGAGCAGTACTTC,CASSQEDPLTSGSMYEQYF
TRBJ2-1,.,TRBV19,.,16,TGTGCCAGTAGTATATCCGGGATGAGCTCCTACAATGAGCAGTTCTTC,CASSISGMSSYNEQFF
TRBJ2-2,many,TRBV6-5,.,14,TGTGCCAGCAGTTACTCGGCGGACACCGGGGAGCTGTTTTTT,CASSYSADTGELFF
TRBJ2-1,.,TRBV7-2,TRBD2,14,TGTGCCAGCAGCTTAGAGACTAGCGGGAGGGCCGAGTTCTTC,CASSLETSGRAEFF
TRBJ2-3,.,TRBV20-1,.,11,TGCAGTGCTCCTCTCCGGGGTACGCAGTATTTT,CSAPLRGTQYF
TRBJ2-1,.,TRBV7-7,.,17,TGTGCCAGCAGCTTAAATTTGAGGTCATCTTCCTACAATGAGCAGTTCTTC,CASSLNLRSSSYNEQFF
TRBJ1-1,.,TRBV19,TRBD1,13,TGTGCCAGTAAGGACAGGGGTGAAACTGAAGCTTTCTTT,CASKDRGETEAFF